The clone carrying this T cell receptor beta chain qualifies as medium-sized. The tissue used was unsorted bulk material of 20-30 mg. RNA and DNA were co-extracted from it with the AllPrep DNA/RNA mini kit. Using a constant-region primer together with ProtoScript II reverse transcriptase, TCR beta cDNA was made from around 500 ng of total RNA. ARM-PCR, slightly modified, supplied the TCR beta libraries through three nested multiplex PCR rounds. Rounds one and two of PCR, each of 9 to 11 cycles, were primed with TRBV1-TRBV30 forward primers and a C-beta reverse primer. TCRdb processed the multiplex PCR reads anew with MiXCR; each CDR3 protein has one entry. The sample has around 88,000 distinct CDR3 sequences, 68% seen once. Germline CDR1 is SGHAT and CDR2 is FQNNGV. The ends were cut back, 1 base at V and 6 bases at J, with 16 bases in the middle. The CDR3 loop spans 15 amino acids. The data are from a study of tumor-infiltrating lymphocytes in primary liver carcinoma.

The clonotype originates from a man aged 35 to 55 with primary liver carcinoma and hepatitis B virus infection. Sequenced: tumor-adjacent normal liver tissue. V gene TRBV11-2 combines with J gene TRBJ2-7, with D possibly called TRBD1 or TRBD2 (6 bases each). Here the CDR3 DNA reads TGTGCCAGCAGCTTAGGGGCTGGAGGGGGTACCGAGCAGTACTTC. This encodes CASSLGAGGGTEQYF.